The rows below give T cell receptor beta chains drawn from one sample of a study of cytomegalovirus exposure and HLA in healthy donors. Sequenced by immunoSEQ multiplex PCR; TCRdb stores in-frame clones only, minus some. Of a few hundred thousand clones in the sample, roughly 80% were seen once. The sequenced sample was PBMCs. The receptors come from a woman in her 30s in good health and CMV-seronegative. The CDR3 runs from the conserved cysteine through the conserved F or W. A D gene is named only where the DNA matches it firmly. Size values are once, few and many counts, or a class for expanded clones, and some rows have none.

TRBD1 | TRBJ2-7 | TRBV11-3 | NA | TGTGCCAGCAGCCTCGGGACAGGGATCAACGAGCAGTACTTC | CASSLGTGINEQYF
NA | TRBJ2-1 | TRBV18 | NA | TGTGCCAGCTCCCAGTACTCCGGGACTTCGAGTCGGCAGTTCTTC | CASSQYSGTSSRQFF
TRBD2 | TRBJ2-3 | TRBV5-4 | NA | TGTGCCAGCACAAATAGCGGGGCTAGCACAGATACGCAGTATTTT | CASTNSGASTDTQYF
TRBD2 | TRBJ2-7 | TRBV5-1 | NA | TGCGCCAGCAGCTTAGGCCGGGGGGGGTACGAGCAGTACTTC | CASSLGRGGYEQYF
TRBD1 | TRBJ1-1 | TRBV12-5 | few | TGTGCTAGTGGGCAACAACCGGGACAGGGGGGCCTCAACACTGAAGCTTTCTTT | CASGQQPGQGGLNTEAFF
NA | TRBJ2-3 | TRBV4-1 | NA | TGCGCCAGCAGCCAAGATTGGCGGCGCCCCATCACAGATACGCAGTATTTT | CASSQDWRRPITDTQYF
NA | TRBJ2-6 | TRBV27 | NA | TGTGCCAGCGCAAGCTGGTCTGGGGCCAACGTCCTGACTTTC | CASASWSGANVLTF
TRBD1 | TRBJ1-5 | TRBV19 | NA | TGTGCCAGTAGTCCCAGGGGGCAAGTTGACAATCAGCCCCAGCATTTT | CASSPRGQVDNQPQHF
NA | TRBJ2-1 | TRBV2 | NA | TGTGCCAGCAGTGAGGGTCGACTTAATGAGCAGTTCTTC | CASSEGRLNEQFF
NA | TRBJ2-7 | TRBV30 | NA | TGTGCCTGGAGTGTCACAGAGACCTACGAGCAGTACTTC | CAWSVTETYEQYF
NA | TRBJ2-1 | TRBV27 | NA | TGTGCCATCCGACAATGGGACAATGAGCAGTTCTTC | CAIRQWDNEQFF
NA | TRBJ1-4 | TRBV10-3 | NA | TGTGCCATCAGTGATACTACCGGCCGGCGTGAAAAACTGTTTTTT | CAISDTTGRREKLFF
NA | TRBJ1-2 | TRBV30 | few | TGTGCCGCACGGCAGGGGAACTATGGCTACACCTTC | CAARQGNYGYTF
NA | TRBJ2-3 | TRBV6-1 | few | TGTGCCAGCAGATCGACTGGCACAGATACGCAGTATTTT | CASRSTGTDTQYF
TRBD1 | TRBJ2-7 | TRBV29-1 | once | TGCAGCGTCGCCAGGGACAGGGCCGAGCAGTACTTC | CSVARDRAEQYF
NA | TRBJ2-5 | TRBV9 | NA | TGTGCCAGCAGCGTAGGTGCGTCCGGGGGTTGGGAGACCCAGTACTTC | CASSVGASGGWETQYF
TRBD2 | TRBJ2-7 | TRBV6-1 | NA | TGTGCCAGCAGTGCCTTAGCGGGAGGCTTACACGAGCAGTACTTC | CASSALAGGLHEQYF
NA | TRBJ2-1 | TRBV19 | NA | TGTGCCAGTAGTGTGCGTCAGCGGGCGATCACCTACAATGAGCAGTTCTTC | CASSVRQRAITYNEQFF
TRBD1 | TRBJ2-7 | TRBV18 | NA | TGTGCCAGCTCCCTTTCCCGGGACAGGGGACCCTACGAGCAGTACTTC | CASSLSRDRGPYEQYF
NA | TRBJ2-6 | TRBV13 | NA | TGTGCCAGCCTATCTGGGGCCAACGTCCTGACTTTC | CASLSGANVLTF
NA | TRBJ2-7 | TRBV18 | NA | TGTGCCAGCTCCCCGACAGGACCCTACGAGCAGTACTTC | CASSPTGPYEQYF
TRBD2 | TRBJ2-1 | TRBV28 | once | TGTGCCAGCAGTTCCCCTCCTAGCGGGACCTACAATGAGCAGTTCTTC | CASSSPPSGTYNEQFF
NA | TRBJ2-3 | TRBV5-1 | NA | TGCGCCAGCAGCGGCCGGGACAACCCTAGCACAGATACGCAGTATTTT | CASSGRDNPSTDTQYF
TRBD1 | TRBJ1-2 | TRBV7-3 | NA | TGTGCCAGCAGCTTAACAGGCCCCCGGGACAGCTCAAATGGCTACACCTTC | CASSLTGPRDSSNGYTF
NA | TRBJ1-1 | TRBV30 | NA | TGTGCCTGGACCTCGGACAGCACTGAAGCTTTCTTT | CAWTSDSTEAFF
NA | TRBJ1-6 | TRBV29-1 | NA | TGCAGCGTTCGGTCACGGGGAGCTAATTCACCCCTCCACTTT | CSVRSRGANSPLHF
NA | TRBJ1-5 | TRBV27 | NA | TGTGCCAGCAGTCCTCGCGTTCGAGCAGGGGAGGGGGATCAGCCCCAGCATTTT | CASSPRVRAGEGDQPQHF
NA | TRBJ2-2 | TRBV4-1 | few | TGCGCCAGCAGCCAAGATGCTCTACCCGGGGAGCTGTTTTTT | CASSQDALPGELFF
NA | TRBJ1-6 | TRBV19 | few | TGTGCCAGTAGTTACTCGCAGCCTGGGGCATATAATTCACCCCTCCACTTT | CASSYSQPGAYNSPLHF
NA | TRBJ1-5 | TRBV6-1 | NA | TGTGCCAGCACTGGGGACTACAATCAGCCCCAGCATTTT | CASTGDYNQPQHF
NA | TRBJ1-3 | TRBV5-6 | NA | TGTGCCAGCAGCTTTTTTTTCTTAGATGGTCTCTCTGGAAACACCATATATTTT | CASSFFFLDGLSGNTIYF
TRBD1 | TRBJ2-4 | TRBV4-1 | NA | TGCGCCAGCAGCCAAGACCACCGAGGACAGGAGGCGTACTTC | CASSQDHRGQEAYF
TRBD2 | TRBJ2-7 | TRBV29-1 | once | TGCAGCGTTGAGCGGGAGGGTAATCGCGAGCAGTACTTC | CSVEREGNREQYF